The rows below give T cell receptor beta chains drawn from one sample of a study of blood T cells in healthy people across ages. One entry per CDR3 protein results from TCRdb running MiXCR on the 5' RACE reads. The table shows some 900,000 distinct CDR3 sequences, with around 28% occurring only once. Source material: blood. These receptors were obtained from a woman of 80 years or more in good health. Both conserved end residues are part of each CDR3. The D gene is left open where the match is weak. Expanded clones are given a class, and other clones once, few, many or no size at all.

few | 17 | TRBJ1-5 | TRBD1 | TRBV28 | CASSLLPGGDLNQPQHF | TGTGCCAGCAGTTTATTGCCAGGGGGAGACCTTAATCAGCCCCAGCATTTT
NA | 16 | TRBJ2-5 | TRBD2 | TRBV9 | CASSTLGGTVREAQYF | TGTGCCAGCAGCACCTTGGGAGGGACGGTGAGGGAGGCCCAGTACTTC
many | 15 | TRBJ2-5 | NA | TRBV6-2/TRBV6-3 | CASSYGQPGRETQYF | TGTGCCAGCAGTTACGGGCAGCCGGGTCGGGAGACCCAGTACTTC
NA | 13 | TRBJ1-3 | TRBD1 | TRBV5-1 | CASSTQGGDTIYF | TGCGCCAGCAGCACCCAGGGGGGCGACACCATATATTTT
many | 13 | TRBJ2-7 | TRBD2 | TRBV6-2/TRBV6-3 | CASSEGLADEQYF | TGTGCCAGCAGTGAGGGACTAGCGGACGAGCAGTACTTC
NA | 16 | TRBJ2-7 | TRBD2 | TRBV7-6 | CASSAILADVSYEQYF | TGTGCCAGCAGCGCCATACTAGCGGATGTCTCCTACGAGCAGTACTTC
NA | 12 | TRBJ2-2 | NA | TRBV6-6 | CASRPNIGELFF | TGTGCCAGCAGGCCGAACATCGGGGAGCTGTTTTTT
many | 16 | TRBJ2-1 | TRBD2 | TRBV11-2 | CASSSGLAGTHNEQFF | TGTGCCAGCAGCTCAGGACTAGCGGGGACCCACAATGAGCAGTTCTTC
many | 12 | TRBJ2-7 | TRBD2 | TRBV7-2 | CASSTRGGEQYF | TGTGCCAGCAGCACACGGGGGGGAGAGCAGTACTTC
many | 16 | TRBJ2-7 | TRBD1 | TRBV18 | CASSLSPGTGGAEQYF | TGTGCCAGCTCACTTTCTCCCGGGACAGGAGGGGCCGAGCAGTACTTC
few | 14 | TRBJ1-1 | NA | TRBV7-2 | CASSLGGRITEAFF | TGTGCCAGCAGCTTAGGGGGCAGGATCACTGAAGCTTTCTTT
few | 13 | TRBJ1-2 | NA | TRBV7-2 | CASTPRRDDGYTF | TGTGCCAGCACCCCAAGGAGGGACGATGGCTACACCTTC
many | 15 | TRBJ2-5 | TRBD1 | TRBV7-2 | CASSLGGTGGETQYF | TGTGCCAGCAGTTTAGGTGGGACAGGGGGAGAGACCCAGTACTTC
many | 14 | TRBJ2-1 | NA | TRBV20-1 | CSAPGLGPPNEQFF | TGCAGTGCTCCGGGATTAGGACCTCCCAATGAGCAGTTCTTC
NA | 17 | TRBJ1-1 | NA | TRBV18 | CASSPILQGPMNTEAFF | TGTGCCAGCTCACCAATACTACAGGGACCAATGAACACTGAAGCTTTCTTT
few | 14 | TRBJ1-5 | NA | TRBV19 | CASSVTGAGQPQHF | TGTGCCAGTAGCGTGACAGGTGCAGGTCAGCCCCAGCATTTT
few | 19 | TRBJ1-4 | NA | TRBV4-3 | CASSQDIRYTPGNNEKLFF | TGCGCCAGCAGCCAAGATATTCGCTATACTCCAGGGAATAATGAAAAACTGTTTTTT
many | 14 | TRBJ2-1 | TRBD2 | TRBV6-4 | CASSMERGRGEQFF | TGTGCCAGCAGTATGGAGCGGGGGAGGGGTGAGCAGTTCTTC
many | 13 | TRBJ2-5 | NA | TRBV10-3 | CAISEGQSLGQYF | TGTGCCATCAGTGAAGGACAGTCTCTAGGGCAGTACTTC
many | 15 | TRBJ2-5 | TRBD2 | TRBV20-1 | CSAEDTPGLGETQYF | TGCAGTGCCGAAGACACGCCGGGACTAGGAGAGACCCAGTACTTC
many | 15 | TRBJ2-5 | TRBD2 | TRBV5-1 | CASSPGGAESETQYF | TGCGCCAGCAGTCCGGGAGGGGCTGAGTCGGAGACCCAGTACTTC
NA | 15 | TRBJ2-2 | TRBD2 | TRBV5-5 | CASSLYGGVTGELFF | TGTGCCAGCAGCTTGTACGGGGGGGTCACCGGGGAGCTGTTTTTT
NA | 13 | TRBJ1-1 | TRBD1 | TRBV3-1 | CASSLYRGSEAFF | TGTGCCAGCAGCCTATACAGGGGGAGTGAAGCTTTCTTT
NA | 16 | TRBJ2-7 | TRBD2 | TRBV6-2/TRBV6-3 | CASSKGLAGGYNEQYF | TGTGCCAGCAGTAAGGGACTAGCGGGGGGATACAATGAGCAGTACTTC
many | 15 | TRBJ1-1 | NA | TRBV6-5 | CASSYSKSGNTEAFF | TGTGCCAGCAGTTACTCGAAGTCAGGGAACACTGAAGCTTTCTTT
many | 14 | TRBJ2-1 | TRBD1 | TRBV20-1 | CSAMTGSKYNEQFF | TGCAGTGCCATGACAGGGTCTAAATACAATGAGCAGTTCTTC
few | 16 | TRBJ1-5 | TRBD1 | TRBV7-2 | CASSLAGTVSNQPQHF | TGTGCCAGCAGCTTAGCTGGGACAGTTAGCAATCAGCCCCAGCATTTT
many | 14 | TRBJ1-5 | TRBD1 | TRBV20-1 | CSARIGTGYQPQHF | TGCAGTGCTCGTATCGGGACAGGGTATCAGCCCCAGCATTTT
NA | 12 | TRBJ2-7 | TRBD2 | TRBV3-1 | CASKGAGYEQYF | TGTGCCAGCAAAGGAGCGGGGTACGAGCAGTACTTC
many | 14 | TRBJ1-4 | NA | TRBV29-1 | CSVAGPATNEKLFF | TGCAGCGTTGCTGGGCCTGCAACTAATGAAAAACTGTTTTTT
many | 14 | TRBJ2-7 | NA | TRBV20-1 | CSARRPGTLEAQYF | TGCAGTGCCCGCCGCCCCGGGACCCTTGAGGCGCAGTACTTC
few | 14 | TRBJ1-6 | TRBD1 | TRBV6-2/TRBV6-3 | CASSYGDRPSPLHF | TGTGCCAGCAGTTATGGGGACAGACCTTCACCCCTCCACTTT
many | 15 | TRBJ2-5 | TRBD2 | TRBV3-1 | CASSLSGTNQETQYF | TGTGCCAGCAGCCTGAGCGGGACTAACCAAGAGACCCAGTACTTC
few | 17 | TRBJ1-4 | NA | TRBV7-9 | CASSSQATGPADKKLFF | TGTGCCAGCAGCTCTCAGGCTACAGGGCCCGCAGATAAAAAACTGTTTTTT
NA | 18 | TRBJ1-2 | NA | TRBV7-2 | CASRQQPGVSLYNYGYTF | TGTGCCAGCAGACAACAACCCGGGGTGAGCCTGTATAACTATGGCTACACCTTC
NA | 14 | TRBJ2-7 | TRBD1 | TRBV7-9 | CASSLEQGAYKQYF | TGTGCCAGCAGCTTGGAACAGGGGGCCTACAAGCAGTACTTC
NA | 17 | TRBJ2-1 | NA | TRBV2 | CASSVGGVSGAVEEQVF | TGTGCCAGCAGTGTAGGGGGGGTCAGCGGGGCGGTTGAGGAGCAGGTCTTC
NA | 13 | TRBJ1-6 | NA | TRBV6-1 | CATGDPTLRLLHF | TGTGCCACAGGGGACCCAACCCTTCGTCTCCTCCACTTT
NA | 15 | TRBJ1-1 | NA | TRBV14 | CASGRLGMEVTEAFF | TGTGCCAGCGGCCGCCTGGGTATGGAGGTCACTGAAGCTTTCTTT
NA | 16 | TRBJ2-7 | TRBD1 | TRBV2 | CASSPLTGGYRYEQYF | TGTGCCAGCAGTCCACTGACAGGGGGTTATCGGTACGAGCAGTACTTC
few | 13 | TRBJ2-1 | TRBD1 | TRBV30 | CACHRRDSNEQFF | TGTGCCTGCCACCGTAGGGACAGCAATGAGCAGTTCTTC
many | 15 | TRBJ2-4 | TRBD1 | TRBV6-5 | CASRRTGGAGNIQYF | TGTGCCAGCAGGCGTACAGGGGGCGCGGGAAACATTCAGTACTTC
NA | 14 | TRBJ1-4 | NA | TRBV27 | CASSPTGIPEKLFF | TGTGCCAGCAGTCCGACAGGAATACCTGAAAAACTGTTTTTT
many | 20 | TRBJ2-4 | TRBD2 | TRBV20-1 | CSARATAGAARPLAKNIQYF | TGCAGTGCTAGGGCCACAGCGGGGGCCGCGAGACCCCTGGCCAAAAACATTCAGTACTTC
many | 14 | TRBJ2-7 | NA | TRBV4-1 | CASSQGGSEYEQYF | TGCGCCAGCAGCCAAGGCGGTTCGGAATACGAGCAGTACTTC